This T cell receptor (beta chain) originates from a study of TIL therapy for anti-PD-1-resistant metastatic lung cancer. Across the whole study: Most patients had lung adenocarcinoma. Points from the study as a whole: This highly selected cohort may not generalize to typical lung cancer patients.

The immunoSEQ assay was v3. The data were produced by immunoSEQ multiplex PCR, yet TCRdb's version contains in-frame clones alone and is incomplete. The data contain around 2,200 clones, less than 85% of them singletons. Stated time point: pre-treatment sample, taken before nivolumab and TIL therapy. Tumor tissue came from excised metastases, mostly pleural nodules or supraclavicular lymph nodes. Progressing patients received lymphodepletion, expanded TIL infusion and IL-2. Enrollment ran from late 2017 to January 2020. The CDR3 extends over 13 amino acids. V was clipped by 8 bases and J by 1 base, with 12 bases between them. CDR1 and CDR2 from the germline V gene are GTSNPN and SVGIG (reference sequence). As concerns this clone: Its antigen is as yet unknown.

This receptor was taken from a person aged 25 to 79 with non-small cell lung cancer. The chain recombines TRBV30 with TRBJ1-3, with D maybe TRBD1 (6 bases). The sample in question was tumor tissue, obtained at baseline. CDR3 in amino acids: CAEQGPSGNTIYF. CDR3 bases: TGTGCCGAACAGGGTCCTTCTGGAAACACCATATATTTT.